The next 26 T cell receptor beta chains were all read from a single sample in a study of T cell responses to AZD1222 COVID-19 vaccine (dated by TCRdb to the early 2020s). Receptors were amplified or captured by the immunoSEQ multiplex PCR assay. TCRdb stores this immuneACCESS table with in-frame sequences only. Part of the clones is absent; in the studies checked, under half of the shortfall reflects unresolved V genes, and no reason is known for the rest. The sample records 95,000 to 130,000 clones, approximately 85% of which are singletons. The ten largest account for 3% to 4.5% of the sample. The meaning of the sample's time point label: baseline before first vaccination. The treatment or condition label for this specimen denotes: meningococcal conjugate vaccine given as trial control. Sequenced here: peripheral blood, sampled on day 0 of MenACWY control vaccination. The receptors derive from an adult in good health.

The rearrangement links TRBV24-1 to TRBJ2-1, with 7 bases identical to TRBD1. This CDR3 has 15 amino acids. The germline gives CDR1 KGHDR, CDR2 SFDVKD. V gave up 7 bases and J gave up 3 bases; unmatched junction bases: 8. This CDR3 is CATSAPGTDYNEQFF. The CDR3 coding sequence is TGTGCCACCAGCGCCCCCGGGACAGACTACAATGAGCAGTTCTTC.

The chain recombines TRBV4-2 with TRBJ1-2; D is possibly TRBD1 (5 bases). The CDR3 extends over 16 amino acids. The V end was cut by 0 bases, the J end by 2 bases, with 13 bases between. Germline CDR1 LGHNA, CDR2 YNFKEQ. In DNA form, the CDR3 reads TGTGCCAGCAGCCAAGAGAGACAGACCTTCAACTATGGCTACACCTTC. Its translation is CASSQERQTFNYGYTF.

This chain uses TRBV28 with TRBJ2-6; TRBD2 is a possible D gene (7 bases). This CDR3 region has 19 residues. Per the germline V gene, CDR1 is MDHEN and CDR2 is SYDVKM. The germline V and J ends were trimmed by 4 bases and 0 bases, with 19 bases remaining between them. The CDR3 here is CASSSTSGEGASGANVLTF. The CDR3 DNA sequence: TGTGCCAGCAGTTCGACCTCAGGGGAGGGTGCCTCTGGGGCCAACGTCCTGACTTTC.

The chain combines TRBV19 with TRBJ2-6; perhaps TRBD1 as D (5 bases). The V gene's germline CDR1 is LNHDA and CDR2 SQIVND (reference sequence). The CDR3 has 15 amino acids. With 4 bases removed from V and 3 bases from J, the gap between germline ends came to 10 bases. CDR3 amino acids: CASSNEGDGANVLTF. The CDR3 DNA reads as TGTGCCAGTAGTAATGAAGGGGATGGGGCCAACGTCCTGACTTTC.

This sequence joins TRBV9 and TRBJ2-2; 7 positions agree with TRBD1. The trim removed 0 bases at V and 5 bases at J, leaving 7 bases unmatched. The CDR3 contains 16 residues. Germline CDR1 reads SGDLS; CDR2 reads YYNGEE. The CDR3 nucleotides read TGTGCCAGCAGCGTAGACGGACAGGCCTTGACCGGGGAGCTGTTTTTT. Translation: CASSVDGQALTGELFF.

The rearrangement uses TRBV5-1 and TRBJ1-5; perhaps TRBD1 as D (5 bases). V was cut by 6 bases and J by 8 bases, with 33 bases left in between. The CDR3 totals 19 residues. The germline gives CDR1 SGHRS, CDR2 YFSETQ. This CDR3 reads CASNTPRDSRTEGKEPQHF. In DNA, the CDR3 is TGCGCCAGCAATACGCCACGGGATTCCAGGACGGAGGGGAAGGAGCCCCAGCATTTT.

The chain combines TRBV6-5 with TRBJ1-2; 12 nucleotides match TRBD1. Unmatched junction bases numbered 3, after V lost 9 bases and J lost 7 bases. CDR1 is MNHEY, CDR2 SVGAGI, per germline. This CDR3 comprises 12 residues. CDR3 in amino acids: CASLGQGAGYTF. CDR3 sequence (DNA): TGTGCCAGTTTGGGACAGGGGGCTGGCTACACCTTC.

The chain has TRBV18 and TRBJ1-1; weak D call: TRBD1 (5 bases). Germline CDR1 KGHSH, CDR2 LQKENI. CDR3 length: 12 amino acids. The V and J ends lost 7 bases and 5 bases respectively, with 11 bases between them. CDR3: CASYTGGTEAFF. In DNA form, the CDR3 reads TGTGCCAGCTATACCGGGGGGACTGAAGCTTTCTTT.

V and J are TRBV7-9 and TRBJ2-7; D is unresolved. Trimming cost V 5 bases and J 5 bases, with 10 bases left between them. The CDR3 is made up of 12 amino acids. Germline CDR1 SEHNR, CDR2 FQNEAQ (reference sequence). CDR3 sequence: CASSLPSDEQYF. For the CDR3, the DNA is TGTGCCAGCAGCCTACCCTCGGACGAGCAGTACTTC.

The chain has TRBV9 and TRBJ2-5; D call uncertain. Germline V CDR1 and CDR2: SGDLS, YYNGEE. V was trimmed by 5 bases and J by 3 bases, leaving 11 bases between them. This CDR3 has 13 amino acids. CDR3 bases: TGTGCCAGCAGTCCACTCCCCGAAGAGACCCAGTACTTC. This sequence encodes CASSPLPEETQYF.

Here the CDR3 reads CASRETGSGTEAFF. The DNA of the CDR3 is TGTGCCAGCAGAGAGACAGGATCGGGGACTGAAGCTTTCTTT. The gene calls are TRBV6-4 and TRBJ1-1; D is perhaps TRBD1 (6 bases). This CDR3 comprises 14 residues. V lost 6 bases to trimming and J lost 5 bases, with 16 bases between them. Germline-derived CDR1 and CDR2 are MRHNA and SNTAGT.

This chain's CDR3 is CASSRMTSGSTDTQYF. The DNA of the CDR3 is TGCGCCAGCAGCCGAATGACTAGCGGAAGCACAGATACGCAGTATTTT. The chain couples TRBV5-1 to TRBJ2-3; TRBD2 matches at 9 bases. Looked up from germline, CDR1 is SGHRS and CDR2 is YFSETQ. The CDR3 length is 16 residues. The ends lost 4 bases at V and 0 bases at J; junction bases unmatched: 6.

The J gene is TRBJ1-2, the V gene TRBV6-5; 8 bases align to TRBD1. Trimming removed 6 bases from V and 4 bases from J; junction bases left unmatched: 7. Germline V lookup: CDR1 MNHEY, CDR2 SVGAGI. The CDR3 sequence is 14 residues long. In nucleotides, the CDR3 is TGTGCCAGCAGGTCGTCAGGGGGCGGCTATGGCTACACCTTC. Translation gives CASRSSGGGYGYTF.

This clone appeared a few times. The chain is built from TRBV4-1 and TRBJ1-3; TRBD1 is a possible D gene (5 bases). V was cut by 5 bases and J by 0 bases, with 14 bases left in between. The CDR3 is made up of 16 amino acids. From germline, CDR1 is MGHRA and CDR2 YSYEKL. CDR3 sequence: CASSIGEGPSGNTIYF. CDR3 DNA sequence: TGCGCCAGCAGCATTGGAGAGGGACCCTCTGGAAACACCATATATTTT.

The CDR3 loop reads CASIAPPDRGNGYTF. The CDR3 DNA reads TGTGCCAGTATCGCGCCCCCCGACAGAGGGAATGGCTACACCTTC. This chain links TRBV19 with TRBJ1-2, with D possibly being TRBD1 (5 bases). The germline gives CDR1 LNHDA, CDR2 SQIVND (reference sequence). Trimming removed 7 bases from V and 6 bases from J, with 21 bases in between. CDR3 length: 15 residues.

V gene TRBV19 combines with J gene TRBJ2-3, with no clear D. Germline-derived CDR1 and CDR2 are LNHDA and SQIVND (reference sequence). There are 15 residues in the CDR3. V was pared by 1 base and J by 4 bases, with 12 bases between. The CDR3 nucleotides are TGTGCCAGTAGTATAGGGGCAGGTGCCGCAGATACGCAGTATTTT. As protein: CASSIGAGAADTQYF.

V is TRBV5-4 and J is TRBJ1-6, with 7 nucleotides matching TRBD1. The germline V gene has CDR1 SGHNT and CDR2 YYREEE (reference sequence). The V segment lost 0 bases and the J segment 10 bases; nucleotides outside the gene matches: 4. The CDR3 totals 14 residues. The CDR3 sequence is CASSLDRGRSPLHF. CDR3 bases: TGTGCCAGCAGCTTGGACAGGGGAAGATCACCCCTCCACTTT.

The sample holds a few counts of this clone. V is TRBV2 and J is TRBJ2-7; D is possibly TRBD1 or TRBD2 (5 bases each). Germline V gene data show CDR1 as SNHLY and CDR2 as FYNNEI. CDR3 length: 14 residues. Trimming shortened V by 4 bases and J by 0 bases, and 10 bases separated the two germline ends. CDR3 amino acids: CASSGGLSSYEQYF. DNA of the CDR3: TGTGCCAGCAGTGGGGGGTTAAGCTCCTACGAGCAGTACTTC.

With respect to this clone: Other nucleotide sequences in the sample specify the same CDR3. This chain joins TRBV29-1 and TRBJ2-7; D might be TRBD1 (6 bases). V was trimmed by 2 bases and J by 1 base, leaving 9 bases between them. CDR3 size: 13 residues. The germline V gene has CDR1 SQVTM and CDR2 ANQGSEA. DNA of the CDR3: TGCAGCGTTGAACCAACAGGGTCCTACGAGCAGTACTTC. This codes for CSVEPTGSYEQYF.

V usage is TRBV28 and J usage is TRBJ1-2, with 7 nucleotides matching TRBD1. The CDR3 covers 14 residues. CDR1 is MDHEN and CDR2 is SYDVKM in the germline V gene. J lost 5 bases, V lost 5 bases, and 8 bases had no gene match. Here the CDR3 DNA reads TGTGCCAGCAGTCAAGAGACAGGGTCATATGGCTACACCTTC. Amino acids: CASSQETGSYGYTF.

The chain recombines TRBV7-2 with TRBJ1-2; maybe TRBD1 (5 bases). CDR1 and CDR2 from the germline V gene are SGHTA and FQGNSA. Trimming stripped 5 bases from V and 2 bases from J, with 18 bases between. The CDR3 spans 16 residues. CDR3 in amino acids: CASSPGGTGSNYGYTF. The CDR3 coding sequence is TGTGCCAGCAGCCCCGGGGGGACCGGAAGCAACTATGGCTACACCTTC.

The chain is built from TRBV11-2 and TRBJ2-2; 12 nucleotides line up with TRBD1. The V gene end was trimmed by 4 bases and the J gene end by 7 bases; junction bases not matched to a gene: 13. CDR3 size: 18 residues. From germline, CDR1 is SGHAT and CDR2 FQNNGV. CDR3 sequence reads: CASSSSPGQGASSGELFF. The CDR3 nucleotides are TGTGCCAGCAGCTCTTCCCCGGGACAGGGGGCGTCGAGCGGGGAGCTGTTTTTT. Combining the CDR3 with reference TRBV11-2 and TRBJ2-2 gives the whole variable domain EAGVAQSPRYKIIEKRQSVAFWCNPISGHATLYWYQQILGQGPKLLIQFQNNGVVDDSQLPKDRFSAERLKGVDSTLKIQPAKLEDSAVYLCASSSSPGQGASSGELFFGEGSRLTVL.

V is TRBV29-1 and J is TRBJ2-3, with TRBD2 identical over 7 bases. V dropped 6 bases and J dropped 4; count of bases not matched to a gene: 13. Germline values: CDR1 SQVTM, CDR2 ANQGSEA. The CDR3 consists of 15 residues. The CDR3: CSVPGGGSRPDTQYF. The CDR3 region has the DNA TGCAGCGTCCCAGGTGGCGGGAGTCGGCCAGATACGCAGTATTTT.

The chain links TRBV30 to TRBJ2-3; 7 nucleotides agree with TRBD2. This CDR3 spans 16 amino acids. Trimming at V came to 3 bases and at J to 0 bases, leaving 9 bases not matched to a gene. The germline V gene encodes CDR1 GTSNPN and CDR2 SVGIG (reference sequence). Here the CDR3 DNA reads TGTGCCTGGAGCGAGGGGCTAGCGGACAGCACAGATACGCAGTATTTT. Its translation: CAWSEGLADSTDTQYF.

This clone was detected only once. V usage is TRBV18 and J usage is TRBJ2-3; D may be TRBD1 or TRBD2 (5 bases each). Germline V gene data show CDR1 as KGHSH and CDR2 as LQKENI. The CDR3 spans 15 residues. Between the trimmed V and J ends, which lost 6 bases and 0 bases, there was a span of 13 bases. The CDR3 DNA reads TGTGCCAGCTCTCCGCGAGGGGTCAGCACAGATACGCAGTATTTT. Translation: CASSPRGVSTDTQYF.

This clone was found once. V and J are TRBV4-2 and TRBJ2-7; TRBD2 matches at 13 bases. The junction had 5 bases not matched to a gene; V was cut back by 1 base and J by 2 bases. Per the germline V gene, CDR1 is LGHNA and CDR2 is YNFKEQ. CDR3 length: 17 residues. CDR3 coding DNA: TGTGCCAGCAGCCAAGGGACTAGCGGGGGTAAACCCTACGAGCAGTACTTC. Its protein product is CASSQGTSGGKPYEQYF.